One sample yielded the 10 T cell receptor beta chains listed below, sequenced in a study of tissue T cells after allogeneic stem cell transplantation. Measured with immunoSEQ multiplex PCR; TCRdb has only the in-frame clones, and not every one. Among approximately 5,800 clones listed, about 82% were seen once. The sequences come from blood, collected before transplantation. The receptor source for this set is a man between 40 and 70 years old who later had graft-versus-host disease after an allogeneic stem cell transplant.

V and J are TRBV28 and TRBJ2-1, with TRBD2 identical over 10 bases. V lost 10 bases to trimming and J lost 5 bases; unmatched junction nucleotides: 20. Germline V gene sequence: CDR1 MDHEN, CDR2 SYDVKM. The CDR3 has 18 amino acids. CDR3: CATLPSTRTSGENNEQFF. The CDR3 DNA is TGTGCCACCCTGCCCTCCACCCGGACTAGCGGAGAGAACAATGAGCAGTTCTTC.

Concerning this clone: Other DNA sequences of this sample code for an identical CDR3. This sequence joins TRBV4-2 and TRBJ1-5; the D gene is possibly TRBD1 (5 bases). The CDR3 is 13 residues long. Trimming took off 2 bases at V and 4 bases at J, with 6 bases between the two ends. The germline V gene encodes CDR1 LGHNA and CDR2 YNFKEQ. As DNA, the CDR3 is TGTGCCAGCAGCCAACAGGGAAATCAGCCCCAGCATTTT. It encodes CASSQQGNQPQHF.

The J gene is TRBJ2-3, the V gene TRBV5-4, with 9 bases identical to TRBD1. From germline, CDR1 is SGHNT and CDR2 YYREEE (reference sequence). V was pared by 5 bases and J by 3 bases, with 7 bases of the junction left unmatched. The CDR3 has 15 amino acids. The CDR3 nucleotides read TGTGCCAGCAGATCACAGGGGGCAAATACAGATACGCAGTATTTT. This codes for CASRSQGANTDTQYF.

This clone was seen just once. The V gene is TRBV3-1 (or the pseudogene TRBV3-2), the J gene TRBJ2-1; the match to TRBD2 covers 12 bases. The CDR3 spans 16 residues. V lost 4 bases to trimming and J lost 7 bases; unmatched junction nucleotides: 8. The germline V gene has CDR1 LGHDT and CDR2 YNNKEL (reference sequence). The CDR3 nucleotides read TGTGCCAGCAGCCCGATCGGACTAGCGGGAAGTAATGAGCAGTTCTTC. Protein: CASSPIGLAGSNEQFF.

This clone has more than one count but fewer than ten. The chain carries TRBV18 and TRBJ2-7, with no clear D. V lost 2 bases to trimming and J lost 7 bases, with 12 bases between them. The V gene's germline CDR1 is KGHSH and CDR2 LQKENI. The CDR3 spans 13 residues. Here the CDR3 DNA reads TGTGCCAGCTCACCAACCAGCCCCCTTGAGCAGTACTTC. Residues: CASSPTSPLEQYF.

The J gene is TRBJ1-6, the V gene TRBV6-6, with TRBD1 identical over 7 bases. The length of the CDR3 is 16 residues. CDR1 and CDR2 (germline): MNHNY, SVGAGI (reference sequence). The J segment lost 8 bases and the V segment lost 7 bases, leaving 14 bases of the junction unmatched. CDR3 DNA: TGTGCCAGCAATTTCCGGGACAGTTCACCGGATTCACCCCTCCACTTT. Translation gives CASNFRDSSPDSPLHF.

This clone was seen only once. The rearrangement joins TRBV7-8 to TRBJ1-2, with a tentative D call TRBD1 (6 bases). Trimming took 4 bases from V and 4 from J, leaving 25 bases between them. Germline lookup yields CDR1 SGHVS and CDR2 FQNEAQ. This CDR3 has 18 amino acids. CDR3 amino acids: CASSSLGRTAVFSYGYTF. CDR3 nucleotide sequence: TGTGCCAGCAGCTCCCTCGGTCGGACAGCCGTTTTCTCCTATGGCTACACCTTC. Filled out from reference TRBV7-8 and TRBJ1-2, the complete variable domain reads GAGVSQSPRYKVAKRGQDVALRCDPISGHVSLFWYQQALGQGPEFLTYFQNEAQLDKSGLPSDRFFAERPEGSVSTLKIQRTQQEDSAVYLCASSSLGRTAVFSYGYTFGSGTRLTVV.

The chain couples TRBV18 to TRBJ2-7, with 13 positions matching TRBD2. Germline loops: CDR1 KGHSH, CDR2 LQKENI. After removal of 6 bases from V and 6 bases from J, the junction contained 11 bases not matched to a gene. CDR3 length equals 16 residues. DNA of the CDR3: TGTGCCAGCTCCCAGACTAGCGGGAGGATTCTCGGCGAGCAGTACTTC. Protein product: CASSQTSGRILGEQYF.

The chain combines TRBV19 with TRBJ2-2; D gene unclear. Trimming cost V 5 bases and J 10 bases, with 11 bases left between them. This CDR3 has 12 amino acids. CDR1 and CDR2 from the germline V gene are LNHDA and SQIVND (reference sequence). The CDR3 spells CASSPSGEELFF. As DNA, the CDR3 is TGTGCCAGTAGTCCCTCGGGTGAGGAGCTGTTTTTT.

DNA of the CDR3: TGTGCCTCGAGGGGGACAGGCCTCTACGAGCAGTACTTC. Protein sequence: CASRGTGLYEQYF. The chain employs TRBV6-5 and TRBJ2-7; 8 bases line up with TRBD1. Germline V gives CDR1 MNHEY, CDR2 SVGAGI. Losses at the gene ends were 11 bases for V and 3 bases for J; bases not matched to a gene: 9. This CDR3 is 13 amino acids long.